The 14 T cell receptor beta chains below were found in one sample sequenced in a study of T cells in Graves' hyperthyroidism and ophthalmopathy. RNA transcripts yielded amplified TCR beta CDR3 regions. First-round RT-PCR of the TCR CDR3 relied on the HTBI primer set. TCRdb analysed the multiplex PCR reads with MiXCR anew, one entry per CDR3 protein. This table holds over 700,000 distinct CDR3 sequences, about 38% found once. Sequenced sample: blood. Every receptor here comes from a man between 18 and 35 years old with Graves' hyperthyroidism.

To note about this clonotype: This sequence may be a read error, since a much larger clone differs from it by one base. CDR3 nucleotides: TGTGCCTGCAGCCTTGACAGGGTAGCCGAAAAACTGTTTTTT. Translated, it gives CACSLDRVAEKLFF. V and J are TRBV7-9 and TRBJ1-4, with TRBD1 matching 7 bases. CDR1 is SEHNR and CDR2 is FQNEAQ in the germline V gene (reference sequence). The CDR3 spans 14 residues.

The chain uses TRBV9 and TRBJ1-2; no reliable D call. Trimming cost V 7 bases and J 7 bases, with 20 bases left between them. CDR3 length equals 14 residues. Germline V gives CDR1 SGDLS, CDR2 YYNGEE. CDR3 protein: CASGPPGNGSGYTF. The CDR3 bases are TGTGCCAGCGGCCCCCCGGGAAACGGTTCTGGCTACACCTTC.

The chain is built from TRBV20-1 and TRBJ2-5; 9 nucleotides match TRBD2. This CDR3 is 13 amino acids long. The V gene end was trimmed by 6 bases and the J gene end by 2 bases; junction bases not matched to a gene: 4. The V gene's germline CDR1 is DFQATT and CDR2 SNEGSKA (reference sequence). The CDR3, as DNA: TGCAGTGCCATTAGCGGGAGTCAAGAGACCCAGTACTTC. It encodes CSAISGSQETQYF.

A note on this clonotype: Sequence at one end of the junction differs from germline and may be a read error. J is TRBJ2-7 and V is TRBV6-5; D is ambiguous. Germline V lookup: CDR1 MNHEY, CDR2 SVGAGI. This CDR3 comprises 14 residues. CDR3 nucleotide sequence: TGTGGCAGCAGTTACTCGGCAAATGGCTACGAGCAGTACTTC. Amino acids: CGSSYSANGYEQYF.

This clonotype turned up a few times. The V call is TRBV20-1, the J call TRBJ1-4; D gene uncertain. Trimming shortened V by 0 bases and J by 8 bases, and 16 bases separated the two germline ends. The CDR3 covers 15 residues. Germline V gives CDR1 DFQATT, CDR2 SNEGSKA (reference sequence). CDR3 sequence reads: CSARDQGFDLEKLFF. CDR3 coding DNA: TGCAGTGCTAGAGATCAAGGGTTTGATCTCGAAAAACTGTTTTTT.

Many counts were recorded for this clonotype. An end of the junction does not agree with germline; a read error may underlie this. The chain employs TRBV7-2 and TRBJ2-5, with 8 bases fitting TRBD2. Germline V gene data show CDR1 as SGHTA and CDR2 as FQGNSA. CDR3 length: 13 residues. Written as DNA, the CDR3 is TGCGCCAGCAGCCCGGGACTAGGAGAGACCCAGTACTTC. It encodes CASSPGLGETQYF. The complete variable domain, with remaining parts taken from reference TRBV7-2 and TRBJ2-5, reads GAGVSQSPSNKVTEKGKDVELRCDPISGHTALYWYRQSLGQGLEFLIYFQGNSAPDKSGLPSDRFSAERTGGSVSTLTIQRTQQEDSAVYLCASSPGLGETQYFGPGTRLLVL.

This clonotype has at least ten counts. The chain carries TRBV12-3 or TRBV12-4 and TRBJ1-1; D is possibly TRBD1 (5 bases). The CDR3 is 15 amino acids. Trimming took 6 bases from V and 2 from J, leaving 16 bases between them. In DNA form, the CDR3 reads TGTGCCAGCAGCCAACCCCCCGGGGGAAACACTGAAGCTTTCTTT. Translated: CASSQPPGGNTEAFF.

This rearrangement joins TRBV6-5 to TRBJ1-6; the D gene is possibly TRBD1 (6 bases). Germline CDR1 and CDR2: MNHEY and SVGAGI. The germline V and J ends were trimmed by 6 bases and 7 bases, with 16 bases remaining between them. CDR3 length: 15 amino acids. CDR3 bases: TGTGCCAGCAGAACGACAGGCGGGGAGAATTCACCCCTCCACTTT. Protein product: CASRTTGGENSPLHF.

This clonotype came up a few times. The chain recombines TRBV7-9 with TRBJ1-4, with TRBD1 matching 8 bases. The trim removed 5 bases at V and 7 bases at J, leaving 9 bases unmatched. The CDR3 is made up of 15 amino acids. The germline V gene encodes CDR1 SEHNR and CDR2 FQNEAQ (reference sequence). CDR3 residues: CASSPGQGEPEKLFF. In DNA form, the CDR3 reads TGTGCCAGCAGCCCCGGACAGGGCGAGCCTGAAAAACTGTTTTTT.

V and J are TRBV2 and TRBJ1-5; D call uncertain. The V gene lost 6 bases and the J gene lost 7 bases, with 16 bases spanning the gap. This CDR3 is built from 14 residues. Germline V gene lookup returns CDR1 SNHLY and CDR2 FYNNEI. In nucleotides, the CDR3 is TGTGCCAGCAGGTCGGCCGCTTCCGACCAGCCCCAGCATTTT. It is translated as CASRSAASDQPQHF.

The chain is built from TRBV6-6 and TRBJ2-5; 8 positions match TRBD1. The CDR3 extends over 17 amino acids. V gave up 2 bases and J gave up 1 base; unmatched junction bases: 9. Germline V gene lookup returns CDR1 MNHNY and CDR2 SVGAGI (reference sequence). In nucleotides, the CDR3 is TGTGCCAGCAGTTACCTTGATCCGGACAGGGCCCAAGAGACCCAGTACTTC. It specifies CASSYLDPDRAQETQYF.

This clonotype has a handful of counts. The chain joins TRBV4-1 to TRBJ2-7; 10 nucleotides line up with TRBD2. The CDR3 has 17 amino acids. J gave up 2 bases and V 0 bases, and 7 bases lay outside the gene matches. Germline V CDR1 and CDR2: MGHRA, YSYEKL. CDR3 DNA sequence: TGCGCCAGCAGCCAAGATTCCGCTAGCGGGGGTACCTACGAGCAGTACTTC. This codes for CASSQDSASGGTYEQYF.

This clonotype was counted between two and nine times. The chain joins TRBV2 to TRBJ2-2, with D perhaps matching TRBD1 (5 bases). This CDR3 comprises 16 residues. Trimming left V 4 bases short and J 0 bases short, with 12 bases between. CDR1 is SNHLY and CDR2 is FYNNEI in the germline V gene. The CDR3 coding sequence is TGTGCCAGCAGTGCCCGACAGCCGTCGAACACCGGGGAGCTGTTTTTT. This gives the protein CASSARQPSNTGELFF.

This clonotype came up once. The chain employs TRBV29-1 and TRBJ2-5, with TRBD1 as a possible D gene (6 bases). The CDR3 runs 14 residues. The V and J ends lost 4 bases and 2 bases respectively, with 14 bases between them. Germline CDR1 reads SQVTM; CDR2 reads ANQGSEA. This CDR3 is CSVGQDGGQETQYF. CDR3 DNA sequence: TGCAGCGTTGGACAGGATGGGGGTCAAGAGACCCAGTACTTC.